The clone carrying this T cell receptor beta chain has just one count. This specimen belongs to a study of OX40 agonist ivuxolimab in advanced cancers. Sequencing was performed with immunoSEQ multiplex PCR; in TCRdb, only in-frame clones are kept and a portion is missing. The sample gives 45,000 to 50,000 clones, almost 90% of which show up once; about 8% is in the top ten. Sequences were derived from CD4+ or CD8+ T cells sorted from blood, sampled in a trial of the OX40 agonist ivuxolimab. The sequence came from an adult with an advanced solid tumor such as melanoma, head and neck, liver or kidney cancer.

CDR3 in amino acids: CASSPRTGNTGELFF. CDR3 sequence (DNA): TGTGCCAGCAGCCCAAGGACAGGGAACACCGGGGAGCTGTTTTTT. The chain links TRBV28 to TRBJ2-2; 7 bases fit TRBD1. V was clipped by 6 bases and J by 1 base; unmatched bases: 5. Germline lookup yields CDR1 MDHEN and CDR2 SYDVKM. The CDR3 length is 15 residues.